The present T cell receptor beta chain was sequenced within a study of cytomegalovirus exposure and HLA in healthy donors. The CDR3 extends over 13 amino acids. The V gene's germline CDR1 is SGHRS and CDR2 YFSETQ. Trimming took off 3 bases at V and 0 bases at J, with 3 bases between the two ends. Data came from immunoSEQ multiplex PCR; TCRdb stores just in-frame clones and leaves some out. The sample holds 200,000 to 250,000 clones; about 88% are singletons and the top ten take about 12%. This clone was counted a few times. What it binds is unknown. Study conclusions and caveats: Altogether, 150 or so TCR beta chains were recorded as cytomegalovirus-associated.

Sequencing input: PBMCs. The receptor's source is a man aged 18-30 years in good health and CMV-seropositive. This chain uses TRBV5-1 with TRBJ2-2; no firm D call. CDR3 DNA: TGCGCCAGCAGCTCCTCGAACACCGGGGAGCTGTTTTTT. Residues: CASSSSNTGELFF.